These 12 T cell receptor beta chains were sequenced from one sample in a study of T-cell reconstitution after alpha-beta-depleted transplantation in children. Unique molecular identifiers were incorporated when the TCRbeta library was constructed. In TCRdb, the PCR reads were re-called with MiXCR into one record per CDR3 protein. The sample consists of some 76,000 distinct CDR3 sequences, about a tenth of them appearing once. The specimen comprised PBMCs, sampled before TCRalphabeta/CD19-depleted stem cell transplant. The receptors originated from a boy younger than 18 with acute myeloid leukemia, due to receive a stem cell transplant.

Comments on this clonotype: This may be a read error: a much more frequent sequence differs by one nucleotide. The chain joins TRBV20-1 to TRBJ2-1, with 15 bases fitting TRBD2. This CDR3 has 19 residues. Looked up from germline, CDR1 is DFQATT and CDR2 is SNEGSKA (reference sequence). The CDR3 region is CSAEPGTSGGLSSYSEQFF. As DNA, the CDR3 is TGCAGTGCTGAGCCCGGGACTAGCGGGGGGTTGAGCTCCTACAGTGAGCAGTTCTTC.

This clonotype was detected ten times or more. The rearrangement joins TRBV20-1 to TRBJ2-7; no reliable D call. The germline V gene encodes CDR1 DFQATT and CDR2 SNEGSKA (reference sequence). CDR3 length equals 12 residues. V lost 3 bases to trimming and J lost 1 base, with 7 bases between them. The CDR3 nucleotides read TGCAGTGCTAGCATTACGTCCTACGAGCAGTACTTC. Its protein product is CSASITSYEQYF.

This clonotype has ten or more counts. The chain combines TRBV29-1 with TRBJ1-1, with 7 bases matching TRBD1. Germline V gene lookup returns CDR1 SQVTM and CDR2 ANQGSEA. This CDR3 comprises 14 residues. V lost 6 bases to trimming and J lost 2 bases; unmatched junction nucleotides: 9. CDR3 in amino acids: CSVVRDRANTEAFF. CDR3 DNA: TGCAGCGTGGTACGGGACAGAGCTAACACTGAAGCTTTCTTT. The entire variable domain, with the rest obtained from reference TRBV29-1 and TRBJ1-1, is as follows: SAVISQKPSRDICQRGTSLTIQCQVDSQVTMMFWYRQQPGQSLTLIATANQGSEATYESGFVIDKFPISRPNLTFSTLTVSNMSPEDSSIYLCSVVRDRANTEAFFGQGTRLTVV.

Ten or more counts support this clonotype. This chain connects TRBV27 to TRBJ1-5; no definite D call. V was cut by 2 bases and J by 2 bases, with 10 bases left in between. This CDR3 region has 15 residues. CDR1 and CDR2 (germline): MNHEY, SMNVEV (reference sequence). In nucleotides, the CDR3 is TGTGCCAGCAGTTTAGCGGGGTTAGGCAATCAGCCCCAGCATTTT. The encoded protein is CASSLAGLGNQPQHF.

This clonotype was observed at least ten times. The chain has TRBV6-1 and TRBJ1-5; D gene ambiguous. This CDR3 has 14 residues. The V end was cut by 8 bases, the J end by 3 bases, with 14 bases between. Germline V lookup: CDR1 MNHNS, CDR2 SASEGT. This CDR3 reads CASQDASPNQPQHF. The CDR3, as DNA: TGTGCCAGCCAGGACGCGTCCCCCAATCAGCCCCAGCATTTT.

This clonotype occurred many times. CDR3 protein: CSAPRSPSSYEQYF. The CDR3 DNA reads TGCAGTGCTCCGAGGTCCCCGAGCTCCTACGAGCAGTACTTC. V usage is TRBV20-1 and J usage is TRBJ2-7; the D is unclear. Between the trimmed V and J ends, which lost 5 bases and 0 bases, there was a span of 14 bases. Germline V gene sequence: CDR1 DFQATT, CDR2 SNEGSKA (reference sequence). This CDR3 spans 14 amino acids.

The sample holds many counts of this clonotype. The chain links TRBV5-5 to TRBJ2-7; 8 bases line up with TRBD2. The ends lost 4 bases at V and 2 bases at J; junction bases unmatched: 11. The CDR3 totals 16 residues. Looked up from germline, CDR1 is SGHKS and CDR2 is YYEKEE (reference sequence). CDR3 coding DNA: TGTGCCAGCAGCGTCCTCGGGGGGGCAGCGACCTACGAGCAGTACTTC. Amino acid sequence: CASSVLGGAATYEQYF.

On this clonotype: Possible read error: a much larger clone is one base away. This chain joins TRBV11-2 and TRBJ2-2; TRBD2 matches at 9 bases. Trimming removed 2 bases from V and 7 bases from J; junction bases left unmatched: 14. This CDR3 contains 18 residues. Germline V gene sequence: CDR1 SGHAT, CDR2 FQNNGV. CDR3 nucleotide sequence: TGTGCCAGCAGCTTACGTTCTTTGCGGGAGGGCCCCAACGGGGAGCTGTTTTTT. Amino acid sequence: CASSLRSLREGPNGELFF.

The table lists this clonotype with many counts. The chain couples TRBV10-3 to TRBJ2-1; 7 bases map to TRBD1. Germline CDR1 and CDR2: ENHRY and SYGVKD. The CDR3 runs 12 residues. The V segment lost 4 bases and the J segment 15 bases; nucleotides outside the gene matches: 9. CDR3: CAISASGTEMFF. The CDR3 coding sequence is TGTGCCATCAGTGCCTCCGGGACAGAGATGTTCTTC.

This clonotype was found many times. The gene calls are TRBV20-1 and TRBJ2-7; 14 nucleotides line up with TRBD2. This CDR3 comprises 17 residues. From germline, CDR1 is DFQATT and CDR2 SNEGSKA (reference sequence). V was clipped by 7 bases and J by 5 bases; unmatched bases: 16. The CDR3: CSVLPLGTSGSLHEQYF. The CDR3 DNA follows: TGCAGTGTTCTCCCCCTCGGGACTAGCGGGAGCCTCCACGAGCAGTACTTC.

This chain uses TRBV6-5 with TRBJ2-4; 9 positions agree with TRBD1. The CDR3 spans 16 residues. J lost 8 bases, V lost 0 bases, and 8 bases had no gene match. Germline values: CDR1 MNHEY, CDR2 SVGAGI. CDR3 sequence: CASSYSRQGGIDIQYF. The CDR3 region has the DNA TGTGCCAGCAGTTACTCTCGACAGGGGGGAATTGACATTCAGTACTTC.

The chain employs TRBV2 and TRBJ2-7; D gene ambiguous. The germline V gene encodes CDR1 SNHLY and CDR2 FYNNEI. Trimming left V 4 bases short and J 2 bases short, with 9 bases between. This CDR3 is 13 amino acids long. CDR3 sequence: CASSAYVTYEQYV. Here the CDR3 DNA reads TGTGCCAGCAGTGCTTACGTAACCTACGAGCAGTACGTC.